This is a list of T cell receptor beta chains from one sample in a study of blood T cells in healthy people across ages. TCRdb reprocessed the 5' RACE reads via MiXCR and lists one record per CDR3 protein. The profile shows 980,000 or so distinct CDR3 sequences, 45% to 50% of them singletons. The material sequenced was blood. These receptors were obtained from a young man in good health. CDR3s include the opening cysteine and the closing phenylalanine or tryptophan. A D gene is named only where the DNA matches it firmly. Rows may omit the clone size; those that give it use once, few, many or a size class.

j_gene | v_gene | d_gene | abundance | CDR3aa | CDR3nt
TRBJ1-4 | TRBV29-1 | TRBD1 | NA | CSARTGETEKLFF | TGCAGCGCAAGGACAGGGGAAACTGAAAAACTGTTTTTT
TRBJ2-7 | TRBV28 | NA | NA | CTSSSPSGGSYEQYF | TGTACCAGCAGCTCCCCGAGTGGGGGATCCTACGAGCAGTACTTC
TRBJ2-4 | TRBV28 | TRBD2 | NA | CASRPTSGRDQYF | TGTGCCAGCAGGCCAACTAGCGGCCGAGACCAGTACTTC
TRBJ1-2 | TRBV4-1 | TRBD1 | NA | CASSQVGQGLRGYTF | TGCGCCAGCAGCCAGGTTGGACAGGGCCTCCGGGGCTACACCTTC
TRBJ2-6 | TRBV12-3/TRBV12-4 | TRBD2 | NA | CASSPAGWVSSGANVLTF | TGTGCCAGCAGTCCAGCGGGGTGGGTTAGCTCTGGGGCCAACGTCCTGACTTTC
TRBJ2-7 | TRBV30 | TRBD1 | NA | CAFIRGTGGSYEQYF | TGTGCCTTCATACGGGGGACAGGGGGCTCCTACGAGCAGTACTTC
TRBJ1-2 | TRBV28 | TRBD1 | NA | CASTTGGTGLTYGYTF | TGTGCCAGCACTACCGGGGGGACAGGGTTGACCTATGGCTACACCTTC
TRBJ2-7 | TRBV7-2 | TRBD2 | once | CASSPVGGAYEQCF | TGTGCCAGCAGCCCTGTCGGGGGGGCCTACGAGCAGTGCTTC
TRBJ2-5 | TRBV20-1 | NA | NA | CSARNVGGREKTQYF | TGCAGTGCTAGGAACGTCGGGGGGCGAGAGAAGACCCAGTACTTC
TRBJ1-2 | TRBV12-3/TRBV12-4 | TRBD1 | few | CASSPPGTVPKGYTF | TGTGCCAGCAGTCCTCCCGGGACAGTCCCTAAAGGCTACACCTTC
TRBJ2-5 | TRBV20-1 | NA | NA | CSASLDGGYQETQYF | TGCAGTGCTAGCCTTGACGGGGGCTACCAAGAGACCCAGTACTTC
TRBJ1-4 | TRBV7-2 | NA | NA | CASSLVSQGPSEKLFF | TGTGCCAGCAGCTTAGTCTCCCAGGGGCCTTCTGAAAAACTGTTTTTT